This TCR beta chain was recorded in a study of naive and memory T cell subsets. The beta constant-region primer was an equimolar mix of two oligonucleotides covering TRBC1 and TRBC2. Nested alpha and beta constant-region primers with the SP2 primer drove four PCR rounds on ligated cDNA. TCRdb re-analysed the UMI-ligation and nested PCR reads in MiXCR, keeping a single row per CDR3 protein. This sample has under 100,000 distinct CDR3 sequences, with roughly 7% found just once. The CDR3 has 18 residues. V lost 0 bases to trimming and J lost 7 bases, with 22 bases between them. CDR1 is MNHNY, CDR2 SVGAGI, per germline (reference sequence). This clonotype was recorded at least ten times.

The TCR comes from a human donor in good health. The chain couples TRBV6-6 to TRBJ1-5; no firm D call. Sequenced sample: central memory CD4+ T cells from blood. The CDR3 DNA sequence: TGTGCCAGCAGTTACTCCGGCAGAAAAACGGATGGGCTCCAGCCCCAGCATTTT. This gives the protein CASSYSGRKTDGLQPQHF.